This T cell receptor (beta chain) was sequenced in a study of cytomegalovirus exposure and HLA in healthy donors. The PCR contained 60 Vbeta and 13 Jbeta primers. In the study's own analysis: Around 9.9 million shared chains were among the roughly 80 million unique TCR beta chains that a later analysis counted. The data were produced by immunoSEQ multiplex PCR, yet TCRdb's version contains in-frame clones alone and is incomplete. The V and J calls and clone size are taken from that table; D and trimming were inferred from the DNA. Here the sample spans roughly 100,000 clones, roughly 83% being singletons. In regard to this clone: Its antigen is undetermined.

This CDR3 is 16 amino acids long. Germline lookup yields CDR1 SGHTA and CDR2 FQGNSA. V was pared by 1 base and J by 4 bases, with 16 bases between. Whole-study results and caveats: The authors reported that TCR beta sequences could predict HLA-A and HLA-B alleles. These predictions were accurate for most subjects in the first cohort. Some public TCRs appeared in many individuals, while most sequences were rare.

The origin of this receptor is a man aged 35 to 55 in good health and CMV-seronegative. J is TRBJ1-2 and V is TRBV7-2; D is perhaps TRBD1 (6 bases). Sequenced material: PBMCs. The CDR3 loop is CASSLEPTGSFYGYTF. DNA for the CDR3: TGTGCCAGCAGCTTAGAACCCACAGGGAGCTTCTATGGCTACACCTTC.